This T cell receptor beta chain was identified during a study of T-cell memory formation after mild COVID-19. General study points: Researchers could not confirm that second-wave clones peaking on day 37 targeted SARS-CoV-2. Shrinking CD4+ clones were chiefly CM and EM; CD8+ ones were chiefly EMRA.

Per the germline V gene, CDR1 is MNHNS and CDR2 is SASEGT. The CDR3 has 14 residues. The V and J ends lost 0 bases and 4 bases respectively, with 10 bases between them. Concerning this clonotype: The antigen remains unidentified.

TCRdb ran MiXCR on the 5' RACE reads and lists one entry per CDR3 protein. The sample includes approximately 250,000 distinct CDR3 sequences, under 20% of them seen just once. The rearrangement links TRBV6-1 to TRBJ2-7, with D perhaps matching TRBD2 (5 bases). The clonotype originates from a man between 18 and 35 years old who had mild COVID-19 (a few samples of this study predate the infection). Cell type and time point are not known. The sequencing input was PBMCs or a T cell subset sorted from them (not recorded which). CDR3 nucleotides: TGTGCCAGCAGTGAAGCCGGGGTTAGATACGAGCAGTACTTC. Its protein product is CASSEAGVRYEQYF.